A selection of T cell receptor beta chains follows, all from one sample in a study of beta chain features in type 1 diabetes. Libraries were prepared by immunoSEQ multiplex PCR; TCRdb keeps only in-frame clonotypes and omits some of them. The profile shows around 650,000 clones, over 10% of them singletons. The sequencing input was naive CD4+ T cells from blood. All receptors come from a man younger than 40 with type 1 diabetes. Both conserved end residues are part of each CDR3.

V	J	CDR3
TRBV7-2	TRBJ1-2	CASSTTGLDYGYTF
TRBV5-6	TRBJ2-7	CASSLPGQRLSYEQYF
TRBV7-9	TRBJ1-1	CASSQQGNTEAFF
TRBV27	TRBJ1-5	CASSLEGLSNQPQHF
TRBV28	TRBJ1-2	CASTTQGGANYGYTF
TRBV4-2	TRBJ1-6	CASSQDHGGITLHF
TRBV7-2	TRBJ2-7	CASSRGHYEQYF
TRBV18	TRBJ2-7	CASSPPGTYEQYF
TRBV28	TRBJ2-1	CASSQGGPEYNEQFF
TRBV23-1	TRBJ1-4	CASRGQGATTNEKLFF
TRBV7-2	TRBJ1-2	CASSPGQRRNGYTF
TRBV25-1	TRBJ2-3	CASSENQLPTDTQYF
TRBV7-3	TRBJ2-2	CASSLTPAGVFGELFF
TRBV7-8	TRBJ2-6	CASSTYRTPSSGANVLTF